The 23 T cell receptor beta chains presented below share a single source sample, sequenced in a study of shared clonotypes between healthy human individuals. The protocol was immunoSEQ multiplex PCR, while the TCRdb copy is restricted to in-frame clones and leaves out a portion. This sample has a few million clones, with roughly 92% found just once. The sample taken for sequencing was naive CD4+ T cells sorted from blood. Subset reported: CD45RA+ positively selected. These receptors were collected from a man aged 18 to 30 in good health.

The CDR3 region is CASSRPPDREGNEQFF. The CDR3 DNA follows: TGTGCCAGCAGCCGACCACCGGACAGGGAAGGCAATGAGCAGTTCTTC. The V call is TRBV28, the J call TRBJ2-1; 8 bases are shared with TRBD1. CDR3 size: 16 residues. Looked up from germline, CDR1 is MDHEN and CDR2 is SYDVKM. V dropped 6 bases and J dropped 6; count of bases not matched to a gene: 13.

V and J are TRBV4-1 and TRBJ2-5; 7 positions agree with TRBD2. There are 16 residues in the CDR3. With 2 bases clipped from V and 2 bases from J, the junction kept 8 bases outside the gene matches. Germline assignment: CDR1 MGHRA and CDR2 YSYEKL. As DNA, the CDR3 is TGCGCCAGCAGCCAAAATAGCGCGGGACTACAAGAGACCCAGTACTTC. Translating it yields CASSQNSAGLQETQYF.

J is TRBJ2-5 and V is TRBV14, with a tentative D call TRBD2 (6 bases). CDR3 length: 14 amino acids. CDR1 and CDR2 (germline): SGHDN, FVKESK. V gave up 1 base and J gave up 14 bases, with 20 bases separating them. Here the CDR3 reads CASSQARSGVRLYF. As DNA, the CDR3 is TGTGCCAGCAGCCAAGCAAGGTCGGGGGTGCGGCTTTACTTC.

This clone was recorded only once. The genes are TRBV7-6 and TRBJ2-1; 11 bases agree with TRBD2. The length of the CDR3 is 17 residues. With 0 bases clipped from V and 6 bases from J, the junction kept 7 bases outside the gene matches. Per germline, CDR1 SGHVS and CDR2 FNYEAQ. The CDR3 protein is CASSLAGTSGVVNEQFF. Here the CDR3 DNA reads TGTGCCAGCAGCTTAGCGGGGACTAGCGGAGTAGTCAATGAGCAGTTCTTC.

The chain couples TRBV2 to TRBJ1-3; D might be TRBD1 (6 bases). CDR1 SNHLY and CDR2 FYNNEI come from the germline V gene. V shed 2 bases and J shed 2 bases, with 16 bases lying between them. The CDR3 has 17 amino acids. For the CDR3, the DNA is TGTGCCAGCAGTGAAACATCCACAGGGAGGGCTGGAAACACCATATATTTT. This codes for CASSETSTGRAGNTIYF. Variable domain in full (rest from reference TRBV2 and TRBJ1-3): EPEVTQTPSHQVTQMGQEVILRCVPISNHLYFYWYRQILGQKVEFLVSFYNNEISEKSEIFDDQFSVERPDGSNFTLKIRSTKLEDSAMYFCASSETSTGRAGNTIYFGEGSWLTVV.

This clone was detected once. This chain joins TRBV2 and TRBJ2-5; possibly TRBD2 for D (5 bases). V shed 7 bases and J shed 5 bases, with 8 bases lying between them. The CDR3 is made up of 11 amino acids. The germline gives CDR1 SNHLY, CDR2 FYNNEI. CDR3 loop: CASMDWETQYF. The DNA for the CDR3 is TGTGCCAGCATGGACTGGGAGACCCAGTACTTC. Variable domain in full (rest from reference TRBV2 and TRBJ2-5): EPEVTQTPSHQVTQMGQEVILRCVPISNHLYFYWYRQILGQKVEFLVSFYNNEISEKSEIFDDQFSVERPDGSNFTLKIRSTKLEDSAMYFCASMDWETQYFGPGTRLLVL.

Points on this clone: Other DNA sequences in the same sample also yield this CDR3. This chain connects TRBV19 to TRBJ1-2, with a tentative D call TRBD1 (5 bases). V was trimmed by 2 bases and J by 2 bases, leaving 6 bases between them. The CDR3 has 13 amino acids. CDR1 and CDR2 (germline): LNHDA, SQIVND (reference sequence). CDR3 region: CASSIRGNYGYTF. The DNA of the CDR3 is TGTGCCAGTAGTATACGGGGGAACTATGGCTACACCTTC.

Turning to this clone: A read error may produce the germline difference seen at one junction end. The chain combines TRBV28 with TRBJ1-1, with no clear D. Looked up from germline, CDR1 is MDHEN and CDR2 is SYDVKM. This CDR3 comprises 14 residues. CDR3 DNA sequence: TGTGCCAGCAGTCCCTATGTACTGAACACTGAAGCTCTCTTT. It yields the protein CASSPYVLNTEALF.

This rearrangement joins TRBV28 to TRBJ2-7; a possible D gene is TRBD1 (6 bases). Germline V gene sequence: CDR1 MDHEN, CDR2 SYDVKM. V dropped 11 bases and J dropped 2 bases, with 13 bases sitting between them. The CDR3 consists of 12 residues. CDR3 DNA sequence: TGTGCCGTTACAGGGAGAACCTACGAGCAGTACTTC. Translating gives CAVTGRTYEQYF. The full variable domain, its missing parts supplied by reference TRBV28 and TRBJ2-7, is DVKVTQSSRYLVKRTGEKVFLECVQDMDHENMFWYRQDPGLGLRLIYFSYDVKMKEKGDIPEGYSVSREKKERFSLILESASTNQTSMYLCAVTGRTYEQYFGPGTRLTVT.

In regard to this clone: Additional DNA sequences in this sample encode the identical CDR3. The genes are TRBV5-4 and TRBJ1-2, with a weak D call TRBD1 (6 bases). Germline assignment: CDR1 SGHNT and CDR2 YYREEE (reference sequence). Trimming pared 2 bases from V and 3 bases from J, leaving 8 bases between. The CDR3 totals 13 residues. The CDR3 sequence is CASSLGGDYGYTF. The CDR3 DNA is TGTGCCAGCAGCTTAGGGGGGGACTATGGCTACACCTTC.

CDR3 sequence reads: CASGLDGRGGIQETQYF. Written as DNA, the CDR3 is TGTGCTAGTGGTTTGGACGGGAGAGGGGGGATCCAAGAGACCCAGTACTTC. The V gene is TRBV12-5, the J gene TRBJ2-5, with D tentatively TRBD1 or TRBD2 (6 bases each). Deletions cut 1 base from V and 1 base from J, with 16 bases between. The CDR3 is 17 amino acids. Germline V gene data show CDR1 as LGHNT and CDR2 as FRNRAP.

Remarks on this clone: The same CDR3 can be traced to other DNA sequences in this sample. The rearrangement uses TRBV27 and TRBJ2-1; 8 bases match TRBD2. The germline V gene has CDR1 MNHEY and CDR2 SMNVEV (reference sequence). V trimming: 2 bases; J trimming: 1 base; junction bases outside the gene matches: 1. The length of the CDR3 is 15 residues. The CDR3 loop is CASSLERGSYNEQFF. CDR3 nucleotides: TGTGCCAGCAGTTTAGAGCGGGGGTCCTACAATGAGCAGTTCTTC.

This clone was counted a few times. The V and J genes are TRBV6-6 and TRBJ1-1; no clear D gene. Germline CDR1 reads MNHNY; CDR2 reads SVGAGI (reference sequence). The CDR3 extends over 12 amino acids. V was pared by 0 bases and J by 8 bases, with 7 bases between. The CDR3 region has the DNA TGTGCCAGCAGTTACTCGAGAGACGAAGCTTTCTTT. The encoded protein is CASSYSRDEAFF.

The chain couples TRBV7-2 to TRBJ1-3, with D tentatively TRBD1 (5 bases). Per germline, CDR1 SGHTA and CDR2 FQGNSA. This CDR3 spans 15 amino acids. With 4 bases removed from V and 0 bases from J, the gap between germline ends came to 10 bases. The CDR3 nucleotides read TGTGCCAGCAGCTCCGGGACTCCCTCTGGAAACACCATATATTTT. Its translation: CASSSGTPSGNTIYF.

The CDR3 coding sequence is TGTGCCAGCAGCCTCACCGGGACCCCGGGCGGCGAGCAGTACTTC. The encoded protein is CASSLTGTPGGEQYF. The chain employs TRBV7-3 and TRBJ2-7, with D perhaps assigned TRBD1 or TRBD2 (5 bases each). Germline loops: CDR1 SGHTA, CDR2 FQGTGA. The CDR3 consists of 15 residues. The ends were cut back, 5 bases at V and 6 bases at J, with 20 bases in the middle.

This clone was detected once. The chain employs TRBV6-1 and TRBJ1-3; TRBD1 aligns across 10 bases. The CDR3 runs 15 residues. V shed 3 bases and J 8 bases; nucleotides not matched to a gene: 7. The germline V gene has CDR1 MNHNS and CDR2 SASEGT. CDR3 bases: TGTGCCAGCAGTGATATGGGACAGGGGAGGGACACCATATATTTT. Translated, it gives CASSDMGQGRDTIYF.

This chain joins TRBV7-9 and TRBJ1-4; 12 bases fit TRBD1. The CDR3 is 14 residues long. CDR1 is SEHNR, CDR2 FQNEAQ, per germline (reference sequence). J gave up 7 bases and V 5 bases, and 2 bases lay outside the gene matches. The CDR3 is CASSPGQGAEKLFF. CDR3 nucleotides: TGTGCCAGCAGCCCGGGACAGGGGGCTGAAAAACTGTTTTTT.

The chain couples TRBV10-1 to TRBJ2-5, with D uncertain. The J call may be incorrect, as the DNA end agrees better with TRBJ2-7. CDR1 is WNHNN and CDR2 is SYGVQD in the germline V gene (reference sequence). This CDR3 region has 12 residues. The DNA of the CDR3 is TGCGCCAGCAGTGCTTCACTCTACGAGCAGTACTTC. Protein sequence: CASSASLYEQYF.

This clone was seen a single time. The V and J genes are TRBV5-1 and TRBJ1-1; 9 bases line up with TRBD1. V dropped 3 bases and J dropped 1; count of bases not matched to a gene: 7. The CDR3 runs to 16 residues. Germline loops: CDR1 SGHRS, CDR2 YFSETQ. CDR3 loop: CASSSTPGQGNTEAFF. In DNA form, the CDR3 reads TGCGCCAGCAGCTCCACCCCGGGACAGGGGAACACTGAAGCTTTCTTT.

Concerning this clone itself: The same CDR3 can be traced to other DNA sequences in this sample. CDR3: CAISEKGNTEAFF. The CDR3 region has the DNA TGTGCCATCAGTGAGAAGGGAAACACTGAAGCTTTCTTT. V usage is TRBV10-3 and J usage is TRBJ1-1; D is ambiguous. CDR3 length: 13 amino acids. CDR1 is ENHRY, CDR2 SYGVKD, per germline. The V gene lost 2 bases and the J gene lost 2 bases, with 6 bases spanning the gap.

The chain is built from TRBV28 and TRBJ2-1; possible D gene TRBD2, 6 bases. The CDR3 sequence is 14 residues long. Germline values: CDR1 MDHEN, CDR2 SYDVKM. V was shortened by 5 bases and J by 10 bases, with 18 bases between the two germline ends. The chain's CDR3 is CASSLQGRAGEQFF. The CDR3 DNA is TGTGCCAGCAGTCTCCAAGGTCGGGCGGGAGAGCAGTTCTTC.

On this clone itself: The sample holds other DNA sequences that translate to the same CDR3. The genes are TRBV10-3 and TRBJ2-3, with 7 bases matching TRBD1. CDR3 size: 13 residues. V lost 9 bases, J lost 0 bases, and 3 bases stayed unmatched. Germline loops: CDR1 ENHRY, CDR2 SYGVKD. CDR3 residues: CAISTGSTDTQYF. CDR3 bases: TGTGCCATTTCGACAGGGAGCACAGATACGCAGTATTTT.

For this clone: The sample holds other DNA sequences that translate to the same CDR3. The chain recombines TRBV7-9 with TRBJ1-1; no clear D. CDR1 is SEHNR and CDR2 is FQNEAQ in the germline V gene (reference sequence). V lost 3 bases to trimming and J lost 5 bases, with 10 bases between them. The CDR3 contains 13 residues. CDR3 in amino acids: CASSLEGGTEAFF. The DNA for the CDR3 is TGTGCCAGCAGCTTGGAGGGAGGGACTGAAGCTTTCTTT.